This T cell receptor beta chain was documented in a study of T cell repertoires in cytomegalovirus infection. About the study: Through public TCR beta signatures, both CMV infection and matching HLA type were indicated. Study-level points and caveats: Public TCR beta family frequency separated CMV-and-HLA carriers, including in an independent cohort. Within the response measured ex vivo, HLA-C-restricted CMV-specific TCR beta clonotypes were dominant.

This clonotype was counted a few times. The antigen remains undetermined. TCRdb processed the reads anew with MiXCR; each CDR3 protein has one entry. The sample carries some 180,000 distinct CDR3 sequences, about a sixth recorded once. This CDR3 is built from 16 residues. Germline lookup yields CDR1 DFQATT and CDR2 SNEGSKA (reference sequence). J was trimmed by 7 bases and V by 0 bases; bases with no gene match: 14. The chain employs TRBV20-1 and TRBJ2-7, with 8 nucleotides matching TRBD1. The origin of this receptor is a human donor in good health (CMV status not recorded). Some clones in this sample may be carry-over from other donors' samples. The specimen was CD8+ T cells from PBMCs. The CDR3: CSARDFGGQESVEQYF. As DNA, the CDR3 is TGCAGTGCTAGAGATTTTGGGGGACAGGAATCGGTGGAGCAGTACTTC.